This T cell receptor (beta chain) emerged from a study of beta chain features in type 1 diabetes. Study details: The study found patients and healthy donors alike in age, gender and cell yields.

Investigators reverse transcribed all isolated RNA, so they sequenced expressed TCRB transcripts. Clones were read by immunoSEQ multiplex PCR, and TCRdb kept only the in-frame ones, dropping some. This table holds roughly 160,000 clones, approximately 8% found once. This clone was seen only a few times. Its antigen is undetermined. Study-level points and caveats: TCRB CDR3s from Type 1 diabetes patients were moderately but significantly shorter in all four CD4+ subsets.

This sequence was found in a woman between 40 and 55 years old with type 1 diabetes. The source material was central memory CD4+ T cells from blood.

CDR3 residues: CASRDRLAGEQYF. The CDR3 DNA reads TGTGCCAGTAGAGACCGGCTAGCTGGCGAGCAGTACTTC. The chain recombines TRBV19 with TRBJ2-7; tentatively, D is TRBD2 (5 bases). The V gene lost 6 bases and the J gene lost 6 bases, with 15 bases spanning the gap. Germline lookup yields CDR1 LNHDA and CDR2 SQIVND (reference sequence). The CDR3 loop spans 13 amino acids.